This T cell receptor (beta chain) was sequenced in a study of T-cell memory formation after mild COVID-19. General study results and limits: While clones contracting from day 15 to 85 were balanced between CD4 and CD8, later expanders leaned CD4+.

5'RACE with constant-segment primers built TCRalpha and TCRbeta cDNA libraries with UMIs. TCRdb independently ran MiXCR on the 5' RACE reads; one entry per CDR3 protein. The data hold approximately 350,000 distinct CDR3 sequences, with 25% to 30% observed a single time. Details on this clonotype: Its matching antigen is unknown.

V was trimmed by 6 bases and J by 8 bases, leaving 10 bases between them. This CDR3 has 11 residues. V gene TRBV12-3 or TRBV12-4 combines with J gene TRBJ1-2; maybe TRBD1 (5 bases). The receptor's source is an adult woman who had mild COVID-19 (a few samples of this study predate the infection). Cell type and time point are not known. What was sequenced was PBMCs or a T cell subset sorted from them (not recorded which). In nucleotides, the CDR3 is TGTGCCAGCAGGGCAGGGTACGGCTACACCTTC. This sequence encodes CASRAGYGYTF.